A single sample is the source of the 17 T cell receptor delta chains below, sequenced in a study of gamma-delta chains in newborns, infants, children. TCRdb applied CATT to the reads for clone calling. The repertoire holds about 3,000 delta-chain clones, with around 2.7% as singletons. The specimen was blood. These receptors all come from a child who was a newborn, infant or young child, either healthy, febrile or measles-vaccinated (not recorded which).

This clone appeared a few times. A much bigger clone sits one base away, suggesting this may be a read error. Additional DNA sequences in this sample encode the identical CDR3. The chain is built from TRDV2 and TRDJ3; 8 bases align to TRDD3. Per the germline V gene, CDR1 is GEAIGNYY and CDR2 is EKD. The CDR3 totals 18 residues. V lost 4 bases and J lost 0; bases outside the gene matches: 7. CDR3 sequence: CACDLLGASSWDTRQMFF. The DNA for the CDR3 is TGTGCCTGTGATTTACTGGGGGCGAGCTCCTGGGACACCCGACAGATGTTTTTC.

Details on this clone: Just one base apart from a much larger clone, this may be a read error. The sample holds other DNA sequences that translate to the same CDR3. The chain has TRDV2 and TRDJ1, with D possibly being TRDD3 (5 bases). CDR1 is GEAIGNYY, CDR2 EKD, per germline. This CDR3 contains 15 residues. The CDR3 reads CACDTVGTNTDKLIF. CDR3 DNA sequence: TGTGCCTGTGACACCGTGGGGACCAACACCGATAAACTCATCTTC.

This clone was observed a handful of times. It may be a read error: a sequence one base away is much more abundant. The genes are TRDV2 and TRDJ1, with D maybe TRDD3 (6 bases). The V and J ends lost 3 bases and 3 bases respectively, with 22 bases between them. The CDR3 has 17 residues. The germline CDR1 and CDR2 sequences are GEAIGNYY and EKD. Here the CDR3 DNA reads TGTGCCTGTGACGCCATTACTGAGGGATATAGGTCCGATAAACTCATCTTT. It specifies CACDAITEGYRSDKLIF.

This clone is categorized as medium-sized. The chain carries TRDV2 and TRDJ1; 8 bases agree with TRDD3. V lost 0 bases and J lost 4; bases outside the gene matches: 6. Germline assignment: CDR1 GEAIGNYY and CDR2 EKD. This CDR3 contains 15 residues. CDR3 nucleotides: TGTGCCTGTGACACCGTTGGGGGATTGAACGATAAACTCATCTTT. Its translation is CACDTVGGLNDKLIF.

This clone was detected only a few times. Since a much larger clone is just one base distant, this may be a read error. This sequence joins TRDV2 and TRDJ1; 10 bases agree with TRDD3. The CDR3 has 19 amino acids. V was pared by 4 bases and J by 0 bases, with 16 bases of the junction left unmatched. Germline V gives CDR1 GEAIGNYY, CDR2 EKD. For the CDR3, the DNA is TGTGCCTGTGATCAAGTACCGGGGGATACGGTCCCTTACACCGATAAACTCATCTTT. Residues: CACDQVPGDTVPYTDKLIF.

Within the sample, this clone is medium-sized. V gene TRDV2 combines with J gene TRDJ3; TRDD3 matches 13 bases. CDR3 length equals 17 residues. V was pared by 0 bases and J by 9 bases, with 4 bases of the junction left unmatched. CDR1 is GEAIGNYY and CDR2 is EKD in the germline V gene. As DNA, the CDR3 is TGTGCCTGTGACACCGTACTGGGGGATACGCGCACCCGACAGATGTTTTTC. Amino acid sequence: CACDTVLGDTRTRQMFF.

This clone was recorded a few times. A far larger clone lies a single base away; this is likely a read error. Other DNA sequences within the sample encode an identical CDR3. J is TRDJ3 and V is TRDV2; D may be TRDD3 (6 bases). This CDR3 comprises 18 residues. Germline-derived CDR1 and CDR2 are GEAIGNYY and EKD. CDR3 in DNA: TGTGCCTGTGACACCGCGGATACCGTCTCCTGGGACACCCGGCAGATGTTTTTC. It specifies CACDTADTVSWDTRQMFF.

This clone was seen a handful of times. The chain links TRDV2 to TRDJ1, with 10 bases aligning to TRDD3. The trim removed 0 bases at V and 0 bases at J, leaving 21 bases unmatched. This CDR3 comprises 22 residues. CDR1 is GEAIGNYY, CDR2 EKD, per germline. DNA of the CDR3: TGTGCCTGTGACACCGTGTGGACTGGGGGATCCAACGTACACTCGTACACCGATAAACTCATCTTT. Its translation: CACDTVWTGGSNVHSYTDKLIF.

By share, this clone ranks as medium-sized. The chain has TRDV2 and TRDJ1; 13 bases align to TRDD3. The germline V gene encodes CDR1 GEAIGNYY and CDR2 EKD. The CDR3 extends over 21 amino acids. The V gene end was trimmed by 0 bases and the J gene end by 2 bases; junction bases not matched to a gene: 17. DNA for the CDR3: TGTGCCTGTGACACCGTTGGTACTGGGGGATACGGTGAAAGGTATACCGATAAACTCATCTTT. Translation gives CACDTVGTGGYGERYTDKLIF.

Turning to this clone: A much larger clone sits a single nucleotide away, making a read error possible. Other nucleotide sequences in the sample specify the same CDR3. The chain combines TRDV2 with TRDJ1; the D gene is possibly TRDD3 (5 bases). CDR1 and CDR2 from the germline V gene are GEAIGNYY and EKD. The CDR3 runs to 15 residues. V was pared by 0 bases and J by 0 bases, with 10 bases between. CDR3: CACDTVGQYTDKLIF. The CDR3 DNA reads as TGTGCCTGTGACACCGTGGGGCAATACACCGATAAACTCATCTTT.

A few counts support this clone. A much larger clonotype is one base distant, so this may be a read error. The chain links TRDV2 to TRDJ1, with a weak D call TRDD3 (6 bases). The CDR3 has 15 amino acids. Germline lookup yields CDR1 GEAIGNYY and CDR2 EKD. The CDR3 DNA sequence: TGTGCCTGTGGCACCGTTGGTGGGGGCTACGATAAACTCATCTTT. It encodes CACGTVGGGYDKLIF.

This chain joins TRDV1 and TRDJ1, with 10 bases fitting TRDD3. The CDR3 is made up of 16 amino acids. The germline V gene has CDR1 TSWWSYY and CDR2 QGS. V was pared by 3 bases and J by 5 bases, with 9 bases of the junction left unmatched. CDR3 nucleotides: TGTGCTCTTGGGGACTCCCGAGGGGGGGATACGGATAAACTCATCTTT. This sequence encodes CALGDSRGGDTDKLIF.

The table lists this clone with a few counts. With a much larger clone just one base away, this may be a read error. The chain joins TRDV2 to TRDJ3; 10 bases align to TRDD3. CDR3 length: 17 residues. CDR1 and CDR2 from the germline V gene are GEAIGNYY and EKD. CDR3 DNA sequence: TGTGCCTGTGACACTACTGGGGGATCCTGGGACACCCAACAGATGTTTTTC. Residues: CACDTTGGSWDTQQMFF.

This clone qualifies as large. Other DNA sequences in the sample encode the same CDR3. The chain recombines TRAV29/DV5 with TRDJ1; TRDD3 aligns across 13 bases. There are 19 residues in the CDR3. Germline V gene data show CDR1 as NSMFDY and CDR2 as ISSIKDK. The ends lost 0 bases at V and 1 base at J; junction bases unmatched: 12. This CDR3 is CAASARGLGDTRSTDKLIF. In DNA, the CDR3 is TGTGCAGCAAGCGCGCGAGGACTGGGGGATACGCGGTCCACCGATAAACTCATCTTT.

This clone was counted between two and nine times. This may come from a read error, since a much larger clone is one base off. CDR3 region: CACDTVGGWGNFSWDTRQMFF. The CDR3 nucleotides read TGTGCCTGTGACACCGTGGGAGGCTGGGGGAACTTCTCCTGGGACACCCGACAGATGTTTTTC. The J gene is TRDJ3, the V gene TRDV2; 8 positions match TRDD3. Germline trimming cut 0 bases from V and 0 bases from J; bases unmatched to any gene: 12. Germline V lookup: CDR1 GEAIGNYY, CDR2 EKD. CDR3 length equals 21 residues.

This clone has just a few counts. A much larger clone lies one base from this, so it may be a read error. The genes are TRDV2 and TRDJ3, with D possibly TRDD3 on 5 matching bases. The CDR3 consists of 17 residues. Looked up from germline, CDR1 is GEAIGNYY and CDR2 is EKD. The CDR3 DNA sequence: TGTGCCTGTGACACCGTGATCAGCTCCTGGGACGCCCGACAGATGTTTTTC. This encodes CACDTVISSWDARQMFF.

A few counts support this clone. This may be a read error, as it is one base from a much larger clone. The chain carries TRDV2 and TRDJ1; D is unresolved. The CDR3 is 15 residues long. CDR1 and CDR2 (germline): GEAIGNYY, EKD. The CDR3 DNA follows: TGTGCCCGTGACACCGTGGATGCCTCGTCCGATAAACTCATCTTT. This translates into CARDTVDASSDKLIF.